One sample yielded the 9 T cell receptor beta chains listed below, sequenced in a study of blood T cells in healthy people across ages. Next came a second PCR, run for about 7 to 12 cycles, which used a sample-barcoded 5' primer along with a J-beta primer mix. TCRdb reanalysed the 5' RACE reads using MiXCR and keeps one entry per CDR3 protein. The sample has around 1,500,000 distinct CDR3 sequences, 28% seen once. The specimen was blood. These receptors all stem from a woman between 25 and 40 years old in good health.

The chain combines TRBV29-1 with TRBJ1-1, with a weak D call TRBD1 (6 bases). The CDR3 totals 13 residues. Trimming stripped 0 bases from V and 8 bases from J, with 13 bases between. The germline V gene has CDR1 SQVTM and CDR2 ANQGSEA. The CDR3 nucleotides read TGCAGCGTTGAAGATGGAGGGGGAGAGGAAGCTTTCTTT. Translated: CSVEDGGGEEAFF.

The chain recombines TRBV20-1 with TRBJ2-7; D possibly uses TRBD1 or TRBD2 (5 bases each). CDR1 is DFQATT and CDR2 is SNEGSKA in the germline V gene (reference sequence). Trimming removed 5 bases at V and 2 bases at J, with 13 bases between. The CDR3 spans 13 residues. CDR3 residues: CSAPRVGAYEQYF. The CDR3 coding sequence is TGCAGTGCTCCCAGGGTGGGGGCCTACGAGCAGTACTTC.

This clonotype was seen ten or more times. This sequence joins TRBV7-7 and TRBJ2-7; TRBD2 aligns across 10 bases. Trimming removed 5 bases from V and 5 bases from J; junction bases left unmatched: 9. CDR1 is SSHAT and CDR2 is FNYEAQ in the germline V gene (reference sequence). The CDR3 length is 15 residues. The chain's CDR3 is CASSPSSGRSDEQYF. The CDR3 nucleotides read TGTGCCAGCAGCCCCTCTAGCGGGAGAAGCGACGAGCAGTACTTC.

At least ten counts were recorded for this clonotype. This sequence joins TRBV20-1 and TRBJ2-1, with TRBD2 identical over 11 bases. The CDR3 length is 15 residues. CDR1 and CDR2 (germline): DFQATT, SNEGSKA (reference sequence). The CDR3 bases are TGCAGCACGCCCGGCTTAGCGGGGGGGCAGGTTGAGCAGTTCTTC. This gives the protein CSTPGLAGGQVEQFF.

The CDR3 region has the DNA TGTGCTAGTGGTAGCGTTATGGGGACTGAAGCTTTCTTT. It encodes CASGSVMGTEAFF. V usage is TRBV12-5 and J usage is TRBJ1-1; the D is unclear. The germline gives CDR1 LGHNT, CDR2 FRNRAP. Between the trimmed V and J ends, which lost 5 bases and 5 bases, there was a span of 12 bases. The CDR3 spans 13 residues. The full variable domain, rest sourced from reference TRBV12-5 and TRBJ1-1, is DARVTQTPRHKVTEMGQEVTMRCQPILGHNTVFWYRQTMMQGLELLAYFRNRAPLDDSGMPKDRFSAEMPDATLATLKIQPSEPRDSAVYFCASGSVMGTEAFFGQGTRLTVV.

This clonotype was detected many times. V gene TRBV5-1 combines with J gene TRBJ1-2; D is ambiguous. The CDR3 is 14 amino acids. Germline CDR1 SGHRS, CDR2 YFSETQ. V lost 0 bases and J lost 3, with 9 bases in between. CDR3 DNA sequence: TGCGCCAGCAGCTTGGCCGTCAGCGACTATGGCTACACCTTC. Translated: CASSLAVSDYGYTF.

The V and J genes are TRBV10-3 and TRBJ2-2, with 11 bases identical to TRBD2. This CDR3 has 17 amino acids. From germline, CDR1 is ENHRY and CDR2 SYGVKD. Trimming removed 7 bases from V and 0 bases from J; junction bases left unmatched: 7. The CDR3 loop is CAIKGLAGGPNTGELFF. The CDR3 DNA reads TGTGCCATCAAGGGCCTAGCGGGGGGCCCGAACACCGGGGAGCTGTTTTTT.

The V gene is TRBV5-1, the J gene TRBJ2-5; D not certain. The CDR3 runs to 14 residues. V lost 0 bases and J 5 bases, leaving 11 bases between the germline ends. Germline loops: CDR1 SGHRS, CDR2 YFSETQ. CDR3 bases: TGCGCCAGCAGCTTGGACGGGTGTTGGGAGACCCAGTACTTC. Residues: CASSLDGCWETQYF.

The chain is built from TRBV29-1 and TRBJ2-3; 7 bases match TRBD1. This CDR3 contains 14 residues. Germline loops: CDR1 SQVTM, CDR2 ANQGSEA. Trimming at V came to 6 bases and at J to 0 bases, leaving 6 bases not matched to a gene. CDR3 protein: CSVRTGSSTDTQYF. In DNA, the CDR3 is TGCAGCGTCCGGACAGGCTCTAGCACAGATACGCAGTATTTT.